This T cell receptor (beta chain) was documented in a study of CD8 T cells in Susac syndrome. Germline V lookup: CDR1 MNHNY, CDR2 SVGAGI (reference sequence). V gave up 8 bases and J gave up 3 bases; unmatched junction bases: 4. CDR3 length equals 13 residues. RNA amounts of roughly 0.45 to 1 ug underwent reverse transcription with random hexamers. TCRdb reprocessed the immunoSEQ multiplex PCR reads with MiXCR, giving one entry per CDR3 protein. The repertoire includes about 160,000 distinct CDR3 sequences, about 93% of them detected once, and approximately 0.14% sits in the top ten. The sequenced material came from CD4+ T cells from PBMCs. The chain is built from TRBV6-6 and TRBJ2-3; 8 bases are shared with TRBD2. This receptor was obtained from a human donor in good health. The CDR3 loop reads CASVAGFTDTQYF. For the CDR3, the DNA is TGTGCCAGCGTAGCGGGGTTTACAGATACGCAGTATTTT.